This entry lists 15 T cell receptor beta chains sequenced from one sample in a study of blood T cell repertoires in COVID-19. Profiling relied on immunoSEQ multiplex PCR, and the TCRdb table lists in-frame clones only, not all of them. The data contain tens of thousands of clones, around 80% of them singletons. The sequenced material came from peripheral blood. These receptors were obtained from a man aged 50-59 years with active or convalescent COVID-19.

This chain joins TRBV27 and TRBJ2-3, with D possibly being TRBD2 (5 bases). Germline loops: CDR1 MNHEY, CDR2 SMNVEV (reference sequence). V lost 3 bases to trimming and J lost 0 bases, with 10 bases between them. This CDR3 contains 15 residues. CDR3 bases: TGTGCCAGCAGTTTTGCAGGACTCAGCACAGATACGCAGTATTTT. It specifies CASSFAGLSTDTQYF.

The gene calls are TRBV19 and TRBJ2-2; D might be TRBD2 (7 bases). Germline V gene data show CDR1 as LNHDA and CDR2 as SQIVND (reference sequence). Trimming removed 2 bases at V and 4 bases at J, with 11 bases between. The length of the CDR3 is 15 residues. The CDR3 nucleotides read TGTGCCAGTAGTATAACGGGGGGCGGCACCGGGGAGCTGTTTTTT. Translating it yields CASSITGGGTGELFF.

The chain combines TRBV13 with TRBJ1-3; the match to TRBD1 covers 7 bases. V shed 4 bases and J 2 bases; nucleotides not matched to a gene: 5. CDR3 size: 15 residues. Germline-derived CDR1 and CDR2 are PRHDT and FYEKMQ (reference sequence). CDR3 protein: CASSSWTGAGNTIYF. The CDR3 DNA follows: TGTGCCAGCAGCTCTTGGACAGGAGCTGGAAACACCATATATTTT.

The chain combines TRBV11-2 with TRBJ2-7; D perhaps matches TRBD1 (5 bases). Trimming removed 5 bases at V and 1 base at J, with 15 bases between. This CDR3 region has 15 residues. Germline V gene data show CDR1 as SGHAT and CDR2 as FQNNGV. The CDR3 here is CASSTIRVGSYEQYV. The CDR3 coding sequence is TGTGCCAGCAGCACTATCAGGGTGGGGTCCTACGAGCAGTACGTC.

V and J are TRBV6-5 and TRBJ1-4; 11 bases agree with TRBD1. The CDR3 is 16 residues long. Looked up from germline, CDR1 is MNHEY and CDR2 is SVGAGI. V shed 0 bases and J 6 bases; nucleotides not matched to a gene: 3. The CDR3 reads CASSYSRDRGDEKLFF. The CDR3 coding sequence is TGTGCCAGCAGTTACTCCCGGGACAGGGGGGATGAAAAACTGTTTTTT.

The gene calls are TRBV6-6 and TRBJ1-5, with D unresolved. The CDR3 consists of 17 residues. V lost 5 bases and J 2 bases, leaving 19 bases between the germline ends. Per the germline V gene, CDR1 is MNHNY and CDR2 is SVGAGI (reference sequence). The CDR3 sequence is CASSPRRVRGGNQPQHF. In DNA, the CDR3 is TGTGCCAGCAGTCCTCGTCGGGTCCGTGGTGGCAATCAGCCCCAGCATTTT.

The J gene is TRBJ2-7, the V gene TRBV4-3; 11 bases are shared with TRBD1. Unmatched junction bases numbered 5, after V lost 3 bases and J lost 7 bases. This CDR3 comprises 14 residues. Germline V gene sequence: CDR1 LGHNA, CDR2 YSLEER. CDR3 loop: CASSQRGQGGEQYF. The CDR3 nucleotides are TGCGCCAGCAGCCAGAGGGGACAGGGGGGTGAGCAGTACTTC.

This clone was picked up one time. The chain joins TRBV11-2 to TRBJ1-1, with D unclear. V was shortened by 1 base and J by 0 bases, with 9 bases between the two germline ends. The CDR3 consists of 15 residues. The germline V gene has CDR1 SGHAT and CDR2 FQNNGV. The CDR3 here is CASSLALLMNTEAFF. The CDR3, as DNA: TGTGCCAGCAGCTTAGCCTTATTAATGAACACTGAAGCTTTCTTT. Looking up the rest from reference TRBV11-2 and TRBJ1-1 gives the full variable domain: EAGVAQSPRYKIIEKRQSVAFWCNPISGHATLYWYQQILGQGPKLLIQFQNNGVVDDSQLPKDRFSAERLKGVDSTLKIQPAKLEDSAVYLCASSLALLMNTEAFFGQGTRLTVV.

The chain links TRBV5-6 to TRBJ1-2, with D possibly TRBD1 on 5 matching bases. Trimming took off 0 bases at V and 0 bases at J, with 12 bases between the two ends. The CDR3 consists of 16 residues. Germline V lookup: CDR1 SGHDT, CDR2 YYEEEE. The CDR3: CASSLAGRVTNYGYTF. The CDR3 coding sequence is TGTGCCAGCAGCTTGGCGGGCAGGGTTACTAACTATGGCTACACCTTC.

V usage is TRBV18 and J usage is TRBJ2-2; 7 nucleotides align to TRBD2. CDR3 length: 15 amino acids. Trimming at V came to 8 bases and at J to 2 bases, leaving 8 bases not matched to a gene. The germline gives CDR1 KGHSH, CDR2 LQKENI. Written as DNA, the CDR3 is TGTGCCAGCCCCACGCCGGGGGGAAACACCGGGGAGCTGTTTTTT. Protein product: CASPTPGGNTGELFF. Full variable domain (missing parts from reference TRBV18 and TRBJ2-2): NAGVMQNPRHLVRRRGQEARLRCSPMKGHSHVYWYRQLPEEGLKFMVYLQKENIIDESGMPKERFSAEFPKEGPSILRIQQVVRGDSAAYFCASPTPGGNTGELFFGEGSRLTVL.

This sequence joins TRBV10-3 and TRBJ2-5, with 11 bases fitting TRBD1. This CDR3 spans 17 amino acids. The junction had 14 bases not matched to a gene; V was cut back by 6 bases and J by 5 bases. Germline assignment: CDR1 ENHRY and CDR2 SYGVKD. CDR3: CAIRPGQGEFLGETQYF. The CDR3 nucleotides are TGTGCCATCAGACCGGGACAGGGGGAGTTCCTTGGGGAGACCCAGTACTTC.

This chain connects TRBV4-3 to TRBJ1-4; TRBD1 might be the D (5 bases). CDR1 is LGHNA and CDR2 is YSLEER in the germline V gene. Trimming stripped 2 bases from V and 8 bases from J, with 18 bases between. The CDR3 sequence is 16 residues long. CDR3 residues: CASSQSSRTGGEKLFF. In DNA form, the CDR3 reads TGCGCCAGCAGCCAAAGCTCGCGGACGGGGGGAGAAAAACTGTTTTTT.

The rearrangement links TRBV20-1 to TRBJ1-1; D possibly corresponds to TRBD1 (6 bases). V was shortened by 3 bases and J by 2 bases, with 10 bases between the two germline ends. The CDR3 totals 13 residues. CDR1 is DFQATT, CDR2 SNEGSKA, per germline (reference sequence). This CDR3 is CSASRQDNTEAFF. The CDR3 coding sequence is TGCAGTGCTAGTCGACAGGACAACACTGAAGCTTTCTTT.

This chain uses TRBV5-4 with TRBJ2-7; 7 nucleotides line up with TRBD1. Germline trimming cut 3 bases from V and 3 bases from J; bases unmatched to any gene: 9. The CDR3 totals 15 residues. The germline V gene encodes CDR1 SGHNT and CDR2 YYREEE (reference sequence). CDR3 residues: CASSSGQVPLYEQYF. The CDR3 nucleotides are TGTGCCAGCAGCTCCGGACAGGTCCCGCTCTACGAGCAGTACTTC.

There are a few counts of this clone. The chain recombines TRBV7-9 with TRBJ1-2; D call uncertain. Looked up from germline, CDR1 is SEHNR and CDR2 is FQNEAQ (reference sequence). There are 12 residues in the CDR3. Trimming removed 8 bases at V and 1 base at J, with 8 bases between. This CDR3 reads CASSTINYGYTF. CDR3 DNA sequence: TGTGCCAGCTCAACTATTAACTATGGCTACACCTTC.